Listed here are 23 T cell receptor beta chains from one sample, sequenced in a study of spatial heterogeneity in lung cancer. Time point meaning: sample taken at primary tumor resection. Notes on the study in general: Counts of expanded alpha and beta TCRs within tumors tracked the tumor nonsynonymous mutation count.

TCRdb fed the 5' RACE reads into MiXCR, producing one record per CDR3 protein. The sample lists some 5,900 distinct CDR3 sequences, around 8.3% occurring once. Their specific antigens are unknown. The sample here was lung tumor tissue, taken at surgery. The source is a female donor with early-stage non-small cell lung cancer.

This clonotype was counted at least ten times. This beta chain was picked up by a library intended for alpha chains and is off target, so its count carries little meaning. The chain links TRBV20-1 to TRBJ2-7; tentatively, D is TRBD2 (5 bases). There are 15 residues in the CDR3. CDR1 and CDR2 (germline): DFQATT, SNEGSKA (reference sequence). V dropped 3 bases and J dropped 3 bases, with 18 bases sitting between them. The CDR3, as DNA: TGCAGTGCTAGGGGCCTGGGCGGGCGAGACTACGAGCAGTACTTC. Translating gives CSARGLGGRDYEQYF.

In its sample, this clonotype was seen a few times. A library made for alpha chains picked up this beta chain off target, so its size means little. The chain uses TRBV2 and TRBJ2-3; D unclear. Per germline, CDR1 SNHLY and CDR2 FYNNEI. V was clipped by 8 bases and J by 2 bases, with 8 bases between them. The CDR3 contains 12 residues. CDR3 nucleotides: TGTGCCAGCGTAGCCAACACAGATACGCAGTATTTT. As protein: CASVANTDTQYF.

This clonotype is classed as medium-sized (0.01 to 0.1%). In a library made to pick up alpha chains, this beta chain is a stray read with a size that means little. This chain uses TRBV7-2 with TRBJ1-6; TRBD1 matches 7 bases. This CDR3 is built from 14 residues. J gave up 7 bases and V 1 base, and 1 base lay outside the gene matches. In germline, CDR1 is SGHTA, CDR2 FQGNSA. CDR3 DNA sequence: TGTGCCAGCAGCTTAGGGGACAGAAATTCACCCCTCCACTTT. Translated: CASSLGDRNSPLHF. Supplemented by reference TRBV7-2 and TRBJ1-6, the full variable domain reads GAGVSQSPSNKVTEKGKDVELRCDPISGHTALYWYRQSLGQGLEFLIYFQGNSAPDKSGLPSDRFSAERTGGSVSTLTIQRTQQEDSAVYLCASSLGDRNSPLHFGNGTRLTVT.

This clonotype is categorized as medium-sized (0.01 to 0.1%). This beta chain lies outside the target of a library built for alpha chains; its clone size means little. The rearrangement links TRBV20-1 to TRBJ2-5, with TRBD1 matching over 7 bases. Germline V gene sequence: CDR1 DFQATT, CDR2 SNEGSKA (reference sequence). CDR3 length: 14 amino acids. The V segment lost 5 bases and the J segment 0 bases; nucleotides outside the gene matches: 6. CDR3 sequence reads: CSAPPGQNQETQYF. CDR3 DNA: TGCAGTGCTCCACCGGGACAGAACCAAGAGACCCAGTACTTC.

This clonotype was recorded at least ten times. The library was built for alpha chains, so this beta chain is an off-target read and its size means little. The chain joins TRBV14 to TRBJ2-1, with 7 bases aligning to TRBD1. V was clipped by 7 bases and J by 10 bases; unmatched bases: 16. Germline loops: CDR1 SGHDN, CDR2 FVKESK. This CDR3 region has 15 residues. CDR3 nucleotides: TGTGCCAGCACCCCGCCCACAGGGGCCGCAACAGAGCAGTTCTTC. Protein sequence: CASTPPTGAATEQFF. Based on the CDR3 plus reference TRBV14 and TRBJ2-1, the full variable domain is EAGVTQFPSHSVIEKGQTVTLRCDPISGHDNLYWYRRVMGKEIKFLLHFVKESKQDESGMPNNRFLAERTGGTYSTLKVQPAELEDSGVYFCASTPPTGAATEQFFGPGTRLTVL.

A note on this clonotype: For a library built for alpha chains, this beta chain is a stray read; little rests on its size. This chain links TRBV7-2 with TRBJ2-7; 12 bases match TRBD2. The CDR3 sequence is 15 residues long. V shed 5 bases, J shed 0 bases, and the junction held 2 bases outside the gene matches. Germline loops: CDR1 SGHTA, CDR2 FQGNSA. Here the CDR3 reads CASSQTSGSSYEQYF. The DNA of the CDR3 is TGTGCCAGCAGCCAGACTAGCGGGAGCTCCTACGAGCAGTACTTC.

A note on this clonotype: Since a much larger clone is just one base distant, this may be a read error. This beta chain is off target for a library built for alpha chains, so its abundance means little. The chain employs TRBV3-1 and TRBJ1-4; 8 nucleotides line up with TRBD1. This CDR3 has 16 amino acids. Germline V CDR1 and CDR2: LGHDT, YNNKEL (reference sequence). The CDR3 protein is CASSQKIRGQGERLFF. In DNA form, the CDR3 reads TGTGCCAGCAGCCAAAAGATCAGGGGGCAGGGTGAAAGACTGTTTTTT.

This clonotype has at least ten counts. Little can be read into the size of this beta chain, an off-target read in a library designed for alpha chains. The rearrangement links TRBV9 to TRBJ2-2; D might be TRBD2 (5 bases). CDR1 and CDR2 (germline): SGDLS, YYNGEE. Trimming shortened V by 7 bases and J by 3 bases, and 7 bases separated the two germline ends. This CDR3 comprises 12 residues. CDR3 protein: CASAGDTGELFF. The CDR3 coding sequence is TGTGCCAGCGCCGGGGACACCGGGGAGCTGTTTTTT.

This clonotype was counted only a few times. The library was designed around alpha chains, so this beta chain is a stray read whose abundance carries little weight. The chain uses TRBV9 and TRBJ1-4, with D maybe TRBD1 (6 bases). V was clipped by 4 bases and J by 3 bases, with 13 bases between them. Germline V gene sequence: CDR1 SGDLS, CDR2 YYNGEE. The CDR3 runs 15 residues. The CDR3 here is CASSPRTAPNEKLFF. CDR3 sequence (DNA): TGTGCCAGCAGCCCCAGGACAGCACCTAATGAAAAACTGTTTTTT.

At least ten counts were recorded for this clonotype. A library prepared for alpha chains yielded this beta chain as an off-target read; its size is of little meaning. The chain employs TRBV27 and TRBJ2-2; tentatively, D is TRBD1 (6 bases). The germline V gene encodes CDR1 MNHEY and CDR2 SMNVEV (reference sequence). This CDR3 spans 15 amino acids. The V and J ends lost 2 bases and 5 bases respectively, with 12 bases between them. CDR3 in amino acids: CASSLQGSGTGELFF. Here the CDR3 DNA reads TGTGCCAGCAGTTTACAGGGGTCAGGGACCGGGGAGCTGTTTTTT.

This clonotype was detected ten times or more. The library was designed around alpha chains, so this beta chain is a stray read whose abundance carries little weight. The chain employs TRBV29-1 and TRBJ2-5; D possibly corresponds to TRBD2 (5 bases). The germline CDR1 and CDR2 sequences are SQVTM and ANQGSEA. This CDR3 is built from 14 residues. Trimming pared 3 bases from V and 0 bases from J, leaving 11 bases between. CDR3 sequence: CSVEDSRNQETQYF. CDR3 coding DNA: TGCAGCGTTGAGGACTCAAGAAACCAAGAGACCCAGTACTTC.

This clonotype occurred many times. This beta chain came through as a stray read in a library set up for alpha chains, and its size says little. The V call is TRBV7-8, the J call TRBJ2-7, with TRBD1 identical over 10 bases. This CDR3 spans 14 amino acids. With V trimmed by 3 bases and J by 4 bases, 3 bases remained unmatched. Looked up from germline, CDR1 is SGHVS and CDR2 is FQNEAQ. The CDR3 bases are TGTGCCAGCAGCTTCCGGACAGGGGGGTACGAGCAGTACTTC. Translation gives CASSFRTGGYEQYF.

This clonotype was seen many times. This beta chain is an off-target read within a library intended for alpha chains, so its frequency means little. The rearrangement joins TRBV4-1 to TRBJ1-1, with 7 positions matching TRBD1. CDR1 MGHRA and CDR2 YSYEKL come from the germline V gene. The CDR3 length is 15 residues. V gave up 4 bases and J gave up 0 bases; unmatched junction bases: 5. CDR3 bases: TGCGCCAGCAGCCGAGAGACAGGGATGAACACTGAAGCTTTCTTT. Its protein is CASSRETGMNTEAFF.

For this clonotype: This beta chain is an unintended read in a library built for alpha chains; its size means little. This chain joins TRBV2 and TRBJ1-2; D unresolved. V was trimmed by 2 bases and J by 5 bases, leaving 6 bases between them. This CDR3 spans 12 amino acids. The germline V gene has CDR1 SNHLY and CDR2 FYNNEI. The chain's CDR3 is CASSESDYGYTF. In DNA, the CDR3 is TGTGCCAGCAGTGAATCGGATTATGGCTACACCTTC.

This clonotype was recorded at least ten times. Little can be read into the size of this beta chain, an off-target read in a library designed for alpha chains. This sequence joins TRBV12-3 or TRBV12-4 and TRBJ2-1, with D tentatively TRBD1 (5 bases). There are 14 residues in the CDR3. Trimming cost V 10 bases and J 0 bases, with 13 bases left between them. CDR3 in amino acids: CAIKDIRSYNEQFF. The CDR3 DNA reads as TGTGCCATCAAGGACATCCGCTCCTACAATGAGCAGTTCTTC.

This clonotype was counted at least ten times. The library was built for alpha chains, so this beta chain is an off-target read and its size means little. The chain has TRBV6-2 or TRBV6-3 and TRBJ2-3; no reliable D call. Germline V CDR1 and CDR2: MNHEY, SVGEGT. V was pared by 6 bases and J by 7 bases, with 11 bases between. CDR3 length: 12 residues. CDR3 loop: CASRGTEYTQYF. The CDR3 bases are TGTGCCAGCAGGGGAACGGAGTATACGCAGTATTTT.

This clonotype was found many times. Because this beta chain is a stray read in a library intended to capture alpha chains, its abundance should not be given much weight. The rearrangement joins TRBV2 to TRBJ2-5; 7 bases are a match to TRBD1. CDR3 length equals 14 residues. Trimming cost V 6 bases and J 8 bases; bases outside gene matches: 12. CDR1 is SNHLY and CDR2 is FYNNEI in the germline V gene. This chain's CDR3 is CASRGQAVRGTQYF. CDR3 bases: TGTGCCAGCAGAGGACAGGCAGTTCGCGGTACCCAGTACTTC. The full variable domain, rest sourced from reference TRBV2 and TRBJ2-5, is EPEVTQTPSHQVTQMGQEVILRCVPISNHLYFYWYRQILGQKVEFLVSFYNNEISEKSEIFDDQFSVERPDGSNFTLKIRSTKLEDSAMYFCASRGQAVRGTQYFGPGTRLLVL.

This clonotype has at least ten counts. This beta chain is off target for a library built for alpha chains, so its abundance means little. The CDR3 DNA is TGTGCCAGCAGTGAATTCACAGAGGGAGATACGCAGTATTTT. This codes for CASSEFTEGDTQYF. The V and J genes are TRBV25-1 and TRBJ2-3, with D maybe TRBD2 (5 bases). CDR3 length equals 14 residues. Trimming removed 1 base at V and 5 bases at J, with 10 bases between. Germline lookup yields CDR1 MGHDK and CDR2 SYGVNS. Full variable domain (missing parts from reference TRBV25-1 and TRBJ2-3): EADIYQTPRYLVIGTGKKITLECSQTMGHDKMYWYQQDPGMELHLIHYSYGVNSTEKGDLSSESTVSRIRTEHFPLTLESARPSHTSQYLCASSEFTEGDTQYFGPGTRLTVL.

Comments on this clonotype: Because this beta chain is a stray read in a library intended to capture alpha chains, its abundance should not be given much weight. This sequence joins TRBV3-1 and TRBJ2-1, with 12 bases that match TRBD2. In germline, CDR1 is LGHDT, CDR2 YNNKEL (reference sequence). The CDR3 totals 17 residues. Unmatched junction bases numbered 6, after V lost 0 bases and J lost 6 bases. The DNA for the CDR3 is TGTGCCAGCAGCCAAGAAGTACTAGCGGGGGGAGGCAATGAGCAGTTCTTC. Protein: CASSQEVLAGGGNEQFF.

This clonotype qualifies as medium-sized. Found in a library prepared for alpha chains, this beta chain is an off-target read, and its abundance has little meaning. The V and J genes are TRBV3-1 and TRBJ1-1, with D possibly TRBD1 on 5 matching bases. The CDR3 is made up of 15 amino acids. The V gene's germline CDR1 is LGHDT and CDR2 YNNKEL (reference sequence). V lost 2 bases and J 4 bases, leaving 14 bases between the germline ends. CDR3 coding DNA: TGTGCCAGCAGCCAAAGGGCAGGGTCAAGCACTGAAGCTTTCTTT. Translated, it gives CASSQRAGSSTEAFF.

This clonotype was observed at least ten times. Since the library was made to target alpha chains, this beta chain is a stray read and its abundance is not meaningful. The CDR3 here is CASSTGQVNTEAFF. The CDR3 DNA is TGCGCCAGCAGTACCGGACAGGTGAACACTGAAGCTTTCTTT. The rearrangement links TRBV5-1 to TRBJ1-1; TRBD1 agrees at 7 bases. The germline V gene encodes CDR1 SGHRS and CDR2 YFSETQ. V shed 5 bases, J shed 0 bases, and the junction held 4 bases outside the gene matches. This CDR3 is 14 amino acids long.

Many counts were recorded for this clonotype. With the library built for alpha chains, this beta chain is off target and its frequency is not meaningful. The rearrangement uses TRBV5-6 and TRBJ2-3; D is uncertain. This CDR3 region has 14 residues. The germline V gene encodes CDR1 SGHDT and CDR2 YYEEEE. V was clipped by 1 base and J by 4 bases, with 10 bases between them. CDR3 in amino acids: CASSLRRISDTQYF. As DNA, the CDR3 is TGTGCCAGCAGCTTGAGAAGGATTTCAGATACGCAGTATTTT.

This clonotype ranks as medium-sized. For a library built for alpha chains, this beta chain is a stray read; little rests on its size. The chain couples TRBV10-3 to TRBJ1-2; a possible D gene is TRBD1 (6 bases). Germline lookup yields CDR1 ENHRY and CDR2 SYGVKD. Deletions cut 7 bases from V and 8 bases from J, with 17 bases between. The CDR3 sequence is 13 residues long. Here the CDR3 reads CAINRDGTWGYTF. The CDR3 bases are TGTGCCATCAACAGGGACGGGACGTGGGGCTACACCTTC.